This TCR beta chain was documented in a study of blood T cell repertoires in COVID-19. Across the study: There were acute and convalescent COVID-19 samples, and they came from the United States, Italy and Spain. T cells, B-cell-depleted T cells, or PBMCs supplied cDNA or gDNA.

Produced via immunoSEQ multiplex PCR; TCRdb's table is partial and in-frame only. Of around 33,000 clones in the sample, 75% were seen once. This CDR3 has 15 amino acids. V dropped 2 bases and J dropped 1; count of bases not matched to a gene: 3. CDR1 is SGHTA, CDR2 FQGNSA, per germline. The source of this sequence is a man older than 75 with active or convalescent COVID-19. Input material: peripheral blood. This chain uses TRBV7-2 with TRBJ2-3; 7 positions match TRBD2. The CDR3 loop is CASSLISGGTDTQYF. In DNA, the CDR3 is TGTGCCAGCAGCTTAATAAGCGGGGGCACAGATACGCAGTATTTT.